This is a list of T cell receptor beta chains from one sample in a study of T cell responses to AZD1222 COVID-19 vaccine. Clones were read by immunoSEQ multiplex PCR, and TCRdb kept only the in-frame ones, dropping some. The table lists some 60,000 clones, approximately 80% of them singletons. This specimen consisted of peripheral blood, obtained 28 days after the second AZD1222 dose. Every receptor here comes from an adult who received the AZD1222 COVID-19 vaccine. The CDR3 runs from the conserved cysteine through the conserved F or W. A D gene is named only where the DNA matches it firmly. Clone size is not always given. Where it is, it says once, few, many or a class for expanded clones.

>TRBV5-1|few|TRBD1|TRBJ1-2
TGCGCCAGCAGCTTGGCGGGGTTTGGGACAGGGTCGGGCGGCTACACCTTC
CASSLAGFGTGSGGYTF
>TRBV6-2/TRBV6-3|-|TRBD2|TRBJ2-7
TGTGCCAGCAGCCAAACAGATCCTAGCGGGAACTCCTACGAGCAGTACTTC
CASSQTDPSGNSYEQYF
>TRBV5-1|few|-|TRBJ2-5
TGCGCCAGCAGCCCGGAGACGGGGGAGACCCAGTACTTC
CASSPETGETQYF
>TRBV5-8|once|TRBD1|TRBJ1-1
TGTGCCAGCAGCCCCTGGACAGGGGGCACTGAAGCTTTCTTT
CASSPWTGGTEAFF
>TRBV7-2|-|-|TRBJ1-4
TGTGCCAGCAGCTTAGCGCGGGGACAATGGGAAAAACTGTTTTTT
CASSLARGQWEKLFF
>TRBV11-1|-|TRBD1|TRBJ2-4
TGTGCCAGCAGCTCTGGACAGGGCGGGGACATTCAGTACTTC
CASSSGQGGDIQYF
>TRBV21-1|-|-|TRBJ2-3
TGTGCCAGCAGCAAAGAGAACGGGAGTAGTCCAGATACGCAGTATTTT
CASSKENGSSPDTQYF
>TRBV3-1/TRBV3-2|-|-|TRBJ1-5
TGTGCCAGCAGCCACGGCCGGAACCTCCAGCCCCAGCATTTT
CASSHGRNLQPQHF
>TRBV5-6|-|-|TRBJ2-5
TGTGCCAGCAGCTTCAGGGCGTGGGAGACCCAGTACTTC
CASSFRAWETQYF
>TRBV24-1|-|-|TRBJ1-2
TGTGCCACCAGTGATTTTTCCTTCTATGGCTACACCTTC
CATSDFSFYGYTF
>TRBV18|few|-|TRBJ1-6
TGTGCCAGCTCACCACCGAACCATTCACCCCTCCACTTT
CASSPPNHSPLHF
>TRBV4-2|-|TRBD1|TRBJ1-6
TGTGCCAGCAGCCCGGGACAGGGGGTACTCCCCCTCCACTTT
CASSPGQGVLPLHF
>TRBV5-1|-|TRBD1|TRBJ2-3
TGCGCCAGCAGCCAGAATGACAGGGAAGATACGCAGTATTTT
CASSQNDREDTQYF
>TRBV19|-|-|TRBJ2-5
TGTGCCAGTAGTATCGGGGCCGAAGAGACCCAGTACTTC
CASSIGAEETQYF
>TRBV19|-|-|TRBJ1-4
TGTGCCAGTAGTAACAGGCCGGGGGAAAATGAAAAACTGTTTTTT
CASSNRPGENEKLFF
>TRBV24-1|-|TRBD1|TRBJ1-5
TGTGCCACCAGTGGTGGAGGGGGCTATCAGCCCCAGCATTTT
CATSGGGGYQPQHF
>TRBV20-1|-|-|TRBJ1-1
TGCAGTGCTAATCCCCGAGCTGCGGCTTTCTTT
CSANPRAAAFF
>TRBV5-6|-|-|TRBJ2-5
TGTGCCACCGGCTGGGGGGGCAGAGAGACCCAGTACTTC
CATGWGGRETQYF
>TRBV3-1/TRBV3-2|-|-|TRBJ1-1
TGTGCCAGCAGCCAAGATCTGGGAAAGAACACTGAAGCTTTCTTT
CASSQDLGKNTEAFF
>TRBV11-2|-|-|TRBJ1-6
TGTGCCAGCAGCATACCGGGGGGCGGTGGATCACCCCTCCACTTT
CASSIPGGGGSPLHF
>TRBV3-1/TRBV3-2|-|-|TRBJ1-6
TGTGCCAGCAGCCCCCTGGTAGGTGCCGATAATTCACCCCTCCACTTT
CASSPLVGADNSPLHF
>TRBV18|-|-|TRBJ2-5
TGTGCCACCGCGGCAGGGAGGCAAGAGACCCAGTACTTC
CATAAGRQETQYF
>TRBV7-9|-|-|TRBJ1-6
TGTGCCAGCAGCTTAGCGGGTGCACCCCTCCACTTT
CASSLAGAPLHF
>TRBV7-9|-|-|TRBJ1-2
TGTGCCAGCAGCCGAGAGGATGTACCGGGCGGGGGCTACACCTTC
CASSREDVPGGGYTF
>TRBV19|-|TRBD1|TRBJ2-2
TGTGCCAGCCGACAGGGGAACACCGGGGAGCTGTTTTTT
CASRQGNTGELFF
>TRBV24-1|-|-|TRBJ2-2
TGTGCCACCAGTGATCCAGGCTATGCGAACACCGGGGAGCTGTTTTTT
CATSDPGYANTGELFF
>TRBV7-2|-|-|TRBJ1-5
TGTGCCAGCAGCAAAAGGCCGTCGGAGCCCCAGCATTTT
CASSKRPSEPQHF
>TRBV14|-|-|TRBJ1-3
TGTGCCAGCAGCCAAGACCTAGGATGGGGCGGAAACACCATATATTTT
CASSQDLGWGGNTIYF
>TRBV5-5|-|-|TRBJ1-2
TGTGCCAGCAGCTCCCACAGCCGACCGACGGGAGCTGGCGGCTACACCTTC
CASSSHSRPTGAGGYTF
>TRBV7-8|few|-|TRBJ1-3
TGTGCCAGCAGCTTAACCCCCGAGCGGGTCAGCTCTGGAAACACCATATATTTT
CASSLTPERVSSGNTIYF
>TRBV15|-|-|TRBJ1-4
TGTGCCACCAGCGGGGGGCCCGCTCCAACTAATGAAAAACTGTTTTTT
CATSGGPAPTNEKLFF
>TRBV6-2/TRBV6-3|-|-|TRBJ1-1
TGTGCCAGCAGCCAGGGTACTGAAGCTTTCTTT
CASSQGTEAFF
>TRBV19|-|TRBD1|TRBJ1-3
TGTGCCAGTACCCAAACAGGGGGCTTTCTTGGAAACACCATATATTTT
CASTQTGGFLGNTIYF
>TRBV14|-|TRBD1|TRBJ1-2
TGTGCCAGCAGCCAAGGCACCCCAGGGGGCGTGTATGGCTACACCTTC
CASSQGTPGGVYGYTF
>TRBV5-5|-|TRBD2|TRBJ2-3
TGTGCCAGCAGCTTGGATCGGGGGGGAGACACAGATACGCAGTATTTT
CASSLDRGGDTDTQYF
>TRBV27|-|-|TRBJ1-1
TGTGCCAGCAGTAATGGGTTTGAAGCTTTCTTT
CASSNGFEAFF
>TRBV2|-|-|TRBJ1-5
TGTGCCAGCAGTGAAGAAACTCGTAATCAGCCCCAGCATTTT
CASSEETRNQPQHF
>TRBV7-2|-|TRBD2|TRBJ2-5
TGTGCCAGCAGCTCTGGACTAGCGGGGGGAGAGACCCAGTACTTC
CASSSGLAGGETQYF
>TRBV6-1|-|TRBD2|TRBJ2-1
TGTGCCAGCAGTGAAGCAATCAGCGGGGTCCATAATGAGCAGTTCTTC
CASSEAISGVHNEQFF
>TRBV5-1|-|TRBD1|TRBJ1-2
TGCGCCAGCAGCCAGGTTACGGGACAGCATGGCTACACCTTC
CASSQVTGQHGYTF
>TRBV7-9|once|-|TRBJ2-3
TGTGCCAGCAGCTTAGACGGACTTGGGCAGTATTTT
CASSLDGLGQYF
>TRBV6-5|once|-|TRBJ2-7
TGTGCCAGCAGTTATGTTGGGGAGCAGTACTTC
CASSYVGEQYF
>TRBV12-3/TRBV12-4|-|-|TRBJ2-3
TGTGCCAGCAGTTTAAAGGCAGCGGATACGCAGTATTTT
CASSLKAADTQYF
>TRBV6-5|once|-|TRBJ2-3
TGTGCCAGCAGGTCCCTTGGGGAGGTAGATACGCAGTATTTT
CASRSLGEVDTQYF
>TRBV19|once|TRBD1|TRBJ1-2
TGTGCCAGTAGCCGTCCCGGGACAGGGAGTAACTATGGCTACACCTTC
CASSRPGTGSNYGYTF
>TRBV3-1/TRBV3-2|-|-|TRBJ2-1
TGTGCCAGCAGCCAAGATACGGGAAGGTACAATGAGCAGTTCTTC
CASSQDTGRYNEQFF
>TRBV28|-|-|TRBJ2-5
TGTGCCAGCAGTTTTCGCCCCGGGGGCCCCCGGGAGACCCAGTACTTC
CASSFRPGGPRETQYF